What follows are 18 T cell receptor beta chains derived from one specimen sequenced in a study of blood T cell repertoires in COVID-19. Method: immunoSEQ multiplex PCR; TCRdb's copy keeps in-frame clones and lacks some. The sample shows about 400,000 clones, roughly 90% of them seen only once. The sequenced material came from peripheral blood. The source is a man aged 35-49 years with acute or convalescent COVID-19.

The V and J genes are TRBV29-1 and TRBJ2-3, with D possibly matching TRBD1 (6 bases). The CDR3 sequence is 13 residues long. The V end lost 6 bases, the J end lost 7 bases, and 17 bases lay between the germline ends. The V gene's germline CDR1 is SQVTM and CDR2 ANQGSEA. Here the CDR3 reads CSVGARPFNTQYF. The CDR3 DNA reads TGCAGCGTGGGGGCACGGCCGTTCAATACGCAGTATTTT.

The rearrangement links TRBV6-2 or TRBV6-3 to TRBJ2-1, with 7 bases matching TRBD2. Germline trimming cut 6 bases from V and 0 bases from J; bases unmatched to any gene: 8. The germline gives CDR1 MNHEY, CDR2 SVGEGT. CDR3 length: 16 amino acids. Here the CDR3 reads CASSPWGGSSYNEQFF. In DNA form, the CDR3 reads TGTGCCAGCAGCCCTTGGGGCGGGAGCTCCTACAATGAGCAGTTCTTC.

The V and J genes are TRBV5-1 and TRBJ1-6, with D unclear. Trimming removed 0 bases at V and 7 bases at J, with 8 bases between. The CDR3 is 14 residues long. Germline V lookup: CDR1 SGHRS, CDR2 YFSETQ. CDR3 in DNA: TGCGCCAGCAGCTTGGGGCAGATGAATTCACCCCTCCACTTT. Translated, it gives CASSLGQMNSPLHF.

The rearrangement joins TRBV4-1 to TRBJ1-2; TRBD1 matches at 7 bases. V shed 4 bases and J 8 bases; nucleotides not matched to a gene: 10. CDR3 size: 14 residues. Germline CDR1 MGHRA, CDR2 YSYEKL. The CDR3 DNA reads as TGCGCCAGCAGCCCAAAGGAGGGGGCGCGCGGCTACACCTTC. Its translation is CASSPKEGARGYTF.

V and J are TRBV7-9 and TRBJ2-7, with TRBD1 matching over 7 bases. The CDR3 loop spans 13 amino acids. Germline V gives CDR1 SEHNR, CDR2 FQNEAQ (reference sequence). The V segment lost 5 bases and the J segment 2 bases; nucleotides outside the gene matches: 3. The CDR3 DNA is TGTGCCAGCAGCCAGGGACAGACCTACGAGCAGTACTTC. It yields the protein CASSQGQTYEQYF.

This chain joins TRBV7-2 and TRBJ2-1; no clear D. Germline V lookup: CDR1 SGHTA, CDR2 FQGNSA. CDR3 size: 15 residues. Trimming removed 1 base at V and 0 bases at J, with 7 bases between. CDR3 region: CASSLGNSSYNEQFF. The CDR3 DNA reads TGTGCCAGCAGCTTAGGCAACAGCTCCTACAATGAGCAGTTCTTC.

This chain uses TRBV9 with TRBJ1-4, with 7 bases matching TRBD1. The germline V gene has CDR1 SGDLS and CDR2 YYNGEE. CDR3 length: 14 amino acids. The V and J ends lost 3 bases and 5 bases, in that order; junction bases with no gene match: 4. The CDR3 sequence: CASSATGKNEKLFF. In DNA, the CDR3 is TGTGCCAGCAGCGCGACAGGGAAAAATGAAAAACTGTTTTTT.

The CDR3: CASETGGDQETQYF. CDR3 in DNA: TGTGCCAGCGAGACAGGGGGTGATCAAGAGACCCAGTACTTC. The chain is built from TRBV6-5 and TRBJ2-5, with 9 nucleotides matching TRBD1. J lost 2 bases, V lost 8 bases, and 6 bases had no gene match. This CDR3 has 14 amino acids. Germline V gene data show CDR1 as MNHEY and CDR2 as SVGAGI.

The chain links TRBV4-1 to TRBJ1-1; D gene ambiguous. Trimming pared 3 bases from V and 6 bases from J, leaving 20 bases between. Germline lookup yields CDR1 MGHRA and CDR2 YSYEKL. The CDR3 sequence is 16 residues long. CDR3: CASSQASGQQLPEAFF. The CDR3, as DNA: TGCGCCAGCAGCCAGGCCTCCGGCCAACAGTTGCCTGAAGCTTTCTTT.

The rearrangement uses TRBV21-1 and TRBJ1-1. TRBV21-1 is designated a pseudogene. The length of the CDR3 is 13 residues. In DNA, the CDR3 is TGTGCCAGCAGTAAAGATGGAGGCACTGAAGCTTTCTTT. This encodes CASSKDGGTEAFF.

The chain joins TRBV7-3 to TRBJ2-3, with D possibly matching TRBD2 (7 bases). CDR3 size: 14 residues. V lost 7 bases, J lost 2 bases, and 13 bases lay in between. From germline, CDR1 is SGHTA and CDR2 FQGTGA. The CDR3 protein is CASTEGGDTDTQYF. The DNA for the CDR3 is TGTGCCAGCACTGAAGGGGGGGACACAGATACGCAGTATTTT.

The chain has TRBV5-8 and TRBJ2-3; possible D gene TRBD2, 6 bases. Trimming cost V 1 base and J 3 bases, with 12 bases left between them. From germline, CDR1 is SGHTS and CDR2 YDEGEE. This CDR3 region has 15 residues. The CDR3 loop is CASSLNQGGTDTQYF. In nucleotides, the CDR3 is TGTGCCAGCAGCTTGAATCAGGGAGGTACAGATACGCAGTATTTT. Complete variable domain (other parts from reference TRBV5-8 and TRBJ2-3): EAGVTQSPTHLIKTRGQQATLRCSPISGHTSVYWYQQALGLGLQFLLWYDEGEERNRGNFPPRFSGRQFPNYSSELNVNALELEDSALYLCASSLNQGGTDTQYFGPGTRLTVL.

The chain uses TRBV4-1 and TRBJ1-1; unclear D gene. Trimming shortened V by 0 bases and J by 0 bases, and 11 bases separated the two germline ends. There are 16 residues in the CDR3. Germline V CDR1 and CDR2: MGHRA, YSYEKL. CDR3 bases: TGCGCCAGCAGCCAAGATCGGGGAATCATGAACACTGAAGCTTTCTTT. Translated: CASSQDRGIMNTEAFF.

The chain combines TRBV24-1 with TRBJ1-2; TRBD1 matches at 9 bases. V shed 4 bases, J shed 6 bases, and the junction held 8 bases outside the gene matches. Germline V CDR1 and CDR2: KGHDR, SFDVKD. The CDR3 has 15 residues. The CDR3 region is CATSDPGTGRHGYTF. The CDR3 region has the DNA TGTGCCACCAGTGACCCCGGGACAGGGAGGCATGGCTACACCTTC.

The chain carries TRBV30 and TRBJ2-3; TRBD1 matches 7 bases. Germline CDR1 is GTSNPN and CDR2 is SVGIG (reference sequence). The V segment lost 5 bases and the J segment 2 bases; nucleotides outside the gene matches: 10. This CDR3 is built from 15 residues. The CDR3 loop is CAWGGLTGYTDTQYF. The CDR3 DNA follows: TGTGCCTGGGGGGGTTTGACAGGGTACACAGATACGCAGTATTTT.

The chain links TRBV5-1 to TRBJ2-7, with D perhaps matching TRBD2 (5 bases). This CDR3 comprises 15 residues. Trimming stripped 4 bases from V and 2 bases from J, with 16 bases between. Germline-derived CDR1 and CDR2 are SGHRS and YFSETQ. CDR3 in amino acids: CASSEGASGTYEQYF. The CDR3 nucleotides are TGCGCCAGCAGCGAAGGTGCCTCGGGGACCTACGAGCAGTACTTC.

V gene TRBV19 combines with J gene TRBJ2-2; 8 nucleotides agree with TRBD2. The trim removed 3 bases at V and 3 bases at J, leaving 6 bases unmatched. This CDR3 comprises 16 residues. Germline V CDR1 and CDR2: LNHDA, SQIVND (reference sequence). In nucleotides, the CDR3 is TGTGCCAGTAGTATCCCCGGGAGGGGTGACACCGGGGAGCTGTTTTTT. This sequence encodes CASSIPGRGDTGELFF.

This chain links TRBV10-3 with TRBJ1-1, with 7 bases identical to TRBD1. The CDR3 covers 14 residues. The trim removed 6 bases at V and 1 base at J, leaving 5 bases unmatched. The germline V gene has CDR1 ENHRY and CDR2 SYGVKD. The DNA of the CDR3 is TGTGCCATCAGCGGGGCAGGGGGGAACACTGAAGCTTTCTTT. It translates to CAISGAGGNTEAFF.